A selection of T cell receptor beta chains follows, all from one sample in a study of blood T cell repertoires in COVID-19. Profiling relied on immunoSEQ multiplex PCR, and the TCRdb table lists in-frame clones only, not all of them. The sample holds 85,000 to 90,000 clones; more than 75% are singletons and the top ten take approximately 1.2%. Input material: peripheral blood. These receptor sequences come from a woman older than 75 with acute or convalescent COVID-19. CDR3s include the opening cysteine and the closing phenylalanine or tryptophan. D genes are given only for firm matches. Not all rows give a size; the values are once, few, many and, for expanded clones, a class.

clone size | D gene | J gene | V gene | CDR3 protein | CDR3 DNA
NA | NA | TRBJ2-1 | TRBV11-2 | CASSLDITGNEQFF | TGTGCCAGCAGCTTAGATATAACAGGCAATGAGCAGTTCTTC
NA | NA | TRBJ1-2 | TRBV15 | CATSRGGTSNYGYTF | TGTGCCACCAGCAGAGGTGGGACAAGTAACTATGGCTACACCTTC
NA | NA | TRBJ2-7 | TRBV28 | CASSLSLRSYEQYF | TGTGCCAGCAGTTTATCCCTTCGCTCCTACGAGCAGTACTTC
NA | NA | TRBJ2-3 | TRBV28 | CASRGSNTQYF | TGTGCCAGCAGAGGGAGTAATACGCAGTATTTT
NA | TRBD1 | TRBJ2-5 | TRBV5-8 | CASSRDSLKEETQYF | TGTGCCAGCAGCCGGGACAGCTTGAAGGAAGAGACCCAGTACTTC
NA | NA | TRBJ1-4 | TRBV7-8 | CASSADSLNEKLFF | TGTGCCAGCAGCGCGGACAGTTTGAATGAAAAACTGTTTTTT
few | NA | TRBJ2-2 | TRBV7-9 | CASSSAGTANTGELFF | TGTGCCAGCAGCTCCGCGGGGACAGCGAACACCGGGGAGCTGTTTTTT
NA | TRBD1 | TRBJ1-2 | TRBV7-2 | CASSVRDRGANGYTF | TGTGCCAGCAGCGTACGTGACAGGGGGGCGAATGGCTACACCTTC
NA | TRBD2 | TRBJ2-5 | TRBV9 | CASSVAGLAVETQYF | TGTGCCAGCAGCGTAGCGGGACTAGCAGTCGAGACCCAGTACTTC
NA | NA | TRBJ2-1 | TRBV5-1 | CASSADYNEQFF | TGCGCCAGCAGCGCAGACTACAATGAGCAGTTCTTC
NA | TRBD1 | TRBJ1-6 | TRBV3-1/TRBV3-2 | CASSSRTGTFGSPLHF | TGTGCCAGCAGCTCCAGGACAGGGACTTTCGGTTCACCCCTCCACTTT
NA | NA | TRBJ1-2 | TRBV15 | CATSRESQVVYGYTF | TGTGCCACCAGCAGAGAATCTCAGGTGGTCTATGGCTACACCTTC
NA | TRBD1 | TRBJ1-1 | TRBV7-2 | CASSSRQGRATEAFF | TGTGCCAGCAGCTCTAGACAGGGGCGGGCCACTGAAGCTTTCTTT
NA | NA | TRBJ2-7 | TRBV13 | CASSLELEGSLEYF | TGTGCCAGCAGCCTGGAACTAGAGGGAAGTTTGGAGTACTTC
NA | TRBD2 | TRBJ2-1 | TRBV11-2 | CASSLDGREGYNEQFF | TGTGCCAGCAGCTTAGATGGGCGGGAGGGATACAATGAGCAGTTCTTC
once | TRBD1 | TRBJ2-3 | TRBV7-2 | CASSFTGGSTDTQYF | TGTGCCAGCAGCTTTACAGGGGGCAGCACAGATACGCAGTATTTT
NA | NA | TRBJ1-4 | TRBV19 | CASSTGVREKLFF | TGTGCCAGTAGTACAGGGGTCCGGGAAAAACTGTTTTTT
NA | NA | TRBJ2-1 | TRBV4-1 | CASSFRSSVYNEQFF | TGCGCCAGCAGTTTCCGCTCCTCGGTATACAATGAGCAGTTCTTC
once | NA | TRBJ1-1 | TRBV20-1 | CSASSVGGTFEAFF | TGCAGTGCTAGTTCCGTTGGGGGGACTTTTGAAGCTTTCTTT
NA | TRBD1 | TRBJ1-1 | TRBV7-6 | CASSARDRGLGSSVDTEAFF | TGTGCCAGCAGCGCGCGGGACAGGGGGCTCGGGTCTAGCGTGGACACTGAAGCTTTCTTT
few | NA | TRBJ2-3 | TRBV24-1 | CATSDPGGEGQYF | TGTGCCACCAGTGACCCCGGGGGAGAAGGGCAGTATTTT
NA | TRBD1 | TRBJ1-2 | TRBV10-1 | CASSQTGNYGYTF | TGCGCCAGCAGCCAGACAGGGAACTATGGCTACACCTTC
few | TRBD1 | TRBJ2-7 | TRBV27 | CASRTGTAHSEQYF | TGTGCCAGCAGAACCGGGACAGCCCATTCCGAGCAGTACTTC
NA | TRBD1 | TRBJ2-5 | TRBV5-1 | CASSNQGQGGETQYF | TGCGCCAGCAGCAATCAAGGACAGGGGGGAGAGACCCAGTACTTC
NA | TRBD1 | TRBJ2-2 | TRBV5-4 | CASSLDRGVTGELFF | TGTGCCAGCAGCTTGGACAGGGGCGTTACCGGGGAGCTGTTTTTT
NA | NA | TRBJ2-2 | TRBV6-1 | CASSDQGSPGELFF | TGTGCCAGCAGTGATCAGGGCTCCCCCGGGGAGCTGTTTTTT
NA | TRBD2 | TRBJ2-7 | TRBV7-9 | CASSQPGTRSYEQYF | TGTGCCAGCAGCCAACCCGGGACTAGATCCTACGAGCAGTACTTC
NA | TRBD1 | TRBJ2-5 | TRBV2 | CASSPDRAETQYF | TGTGCCAGCAGTCCAGACAGGGCAGAGACCCAGTACTTC
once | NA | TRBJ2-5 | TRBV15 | CATSRAFGATAGSKETQYF | TGTGCCACCAGCAGAGCCTTCGGGGCCACGGCGGGGTCCAAAGAGACCCAGTACTTC
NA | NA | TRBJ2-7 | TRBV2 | CASRFQTSSYEQYF | TGTGCCAGCAGATTTCAGACTAGCTCCTACGAGCAGTACTTC
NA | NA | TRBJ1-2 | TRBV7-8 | CASSSDSLAYGYTF | TGTGCCAGCAGCTCGGACTCCTTGGCCTATGGCTACACCTTC
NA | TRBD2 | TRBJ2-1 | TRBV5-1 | CASTGLAGDNEQFF | TGCGCCAGCACCGGACTAGCGGGGGACAATGAGCAGTTCTTC
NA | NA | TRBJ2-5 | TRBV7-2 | CASSPPGLPVETQYF | TGTGCCAGCAGCCCCCCGGGACTTCCAGTAGAGACCCAGTACTTC
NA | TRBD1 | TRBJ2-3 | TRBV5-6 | CASSSRERDRFTDTQYF | TGTGCCAGCAGCTCCCGGGAAAGGGACAGATTTACAGATACGCAGTATTTT
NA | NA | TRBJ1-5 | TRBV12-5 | CASAPGYQEPQHF | TGTGCTAGCGCTCCAGGGTATCAGGAGCCCCAGCATTTT
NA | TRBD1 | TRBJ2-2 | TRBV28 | CASSTSDRAGGELFF | TGTGCCAGCAGTACCTCGGACAGGGCGGGCGGGGAGCTGTTTTTT
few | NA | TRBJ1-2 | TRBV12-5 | CASGLATAGGGWGYTF | TGTGCTAGTGGTTTGGCAACCGCTGGGGGCGGGTGGGGCTACACCTTC
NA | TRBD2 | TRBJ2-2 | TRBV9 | CASSPLWGLAGGRGELFF | TGTGCCAGCAGCCCATTGTGGGGACTAGCGGGAGGACGCGGGGAGCTGTTTTTT
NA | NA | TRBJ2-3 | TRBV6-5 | CASSPVPGDTQYF | TGTGCCAGCAGCCCCGTGCCGGGAGATACGCAGTATTTT
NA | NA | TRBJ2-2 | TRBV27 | CASSLFPASDGGELFF | TGTGCCAGCAGTTTATTCCCCGCTAGCGATGGCGGGGAGCTGTTTTTT
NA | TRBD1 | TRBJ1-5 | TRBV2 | CASSYLDRGNQPQHF | TGTGCCAGCAGTTACCTGGACAGGGGTAATCAGCCCCAGCATTTT